This entry describes one TCR beta chain. Authors' processing steps: From reference gene primer amplification, estimates of nucleated cell counts were derived. Generated by immunoSEQ multiplex PCR, the TCRdb table keeps only in-frame clones and is missing some. That table furnishes V, J and clone size, whereas the DNA furnished D and trimming. The data contain 250,000 or so clones, approximately 88% of them singletons. This sample stems from a study of blood T cell repertoires in COVID-19. As for the study in general: Researchers got acute and convalescent COVID-19 samples from the United States, Italy and Spain. The cDNA or gDNA used as material had been derived from T cells, B-cell-depleted T cells, or PBMCs.

Germline CDR1 reads SGHNT; CDR2 reads YENEEA. With 1 base removed from V and 9 bases from J, the gap between germline ends came to 9 bases. This CDR3 has 12 amino acids. Followed over time, Seattle patients had been enrolled while infection was active. Sequencing input: peripheral blood. The rearrangement links TRBV11-3 to TRBJ2-5; tentative D call: TRBD2 (7 bases). This TCR was recovered from a woman younger than 45 with COVID-19, enrolled during active disease. The CDR3 DNA is TGTGCCAGCAGCTTAGTAGGGGGGGCCCAGTACTTC. The encoded protein is CASSLVGGAQYF.